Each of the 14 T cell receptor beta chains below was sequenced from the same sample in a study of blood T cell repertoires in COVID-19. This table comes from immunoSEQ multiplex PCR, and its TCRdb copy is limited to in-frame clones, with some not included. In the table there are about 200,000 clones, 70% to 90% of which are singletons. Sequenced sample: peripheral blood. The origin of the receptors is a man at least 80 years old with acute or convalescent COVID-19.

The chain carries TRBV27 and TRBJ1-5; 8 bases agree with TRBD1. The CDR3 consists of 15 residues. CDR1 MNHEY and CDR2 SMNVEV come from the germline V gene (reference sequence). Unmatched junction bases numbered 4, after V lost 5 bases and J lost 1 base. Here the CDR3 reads CASSGTGTSNQPQHF. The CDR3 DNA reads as TGTGCCAGCAGTGGGACAGGAACAAGCAATCAGCCCCAGCATTTT.

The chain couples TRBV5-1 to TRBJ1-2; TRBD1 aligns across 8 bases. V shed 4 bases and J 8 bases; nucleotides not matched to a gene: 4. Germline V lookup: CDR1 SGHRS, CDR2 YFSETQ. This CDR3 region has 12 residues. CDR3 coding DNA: TGCGCCAGCAGCGCCGGACAGGGCGGCTACACCTTC. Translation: CASSAGQGGYTF.

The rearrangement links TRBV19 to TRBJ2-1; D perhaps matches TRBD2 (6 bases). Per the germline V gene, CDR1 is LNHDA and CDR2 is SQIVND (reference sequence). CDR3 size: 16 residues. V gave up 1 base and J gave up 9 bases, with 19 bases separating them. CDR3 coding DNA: TGTGCCAGTAGTATAGCCCGGACCACCATGGGGGGTGAGCAGTTCTTC. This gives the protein CASSIARTTMGGEQFF.

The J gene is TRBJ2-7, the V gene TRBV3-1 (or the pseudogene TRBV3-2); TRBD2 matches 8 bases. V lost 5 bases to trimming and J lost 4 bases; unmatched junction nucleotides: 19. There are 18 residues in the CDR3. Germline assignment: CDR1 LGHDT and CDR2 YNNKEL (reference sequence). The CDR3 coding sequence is TGTGCCAGCAGCGCCCCTACCGGAGGTGGCGGGAGGCCTTACGAGCAGTACGTC. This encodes CASSAPTGGGGRPYEQYV.

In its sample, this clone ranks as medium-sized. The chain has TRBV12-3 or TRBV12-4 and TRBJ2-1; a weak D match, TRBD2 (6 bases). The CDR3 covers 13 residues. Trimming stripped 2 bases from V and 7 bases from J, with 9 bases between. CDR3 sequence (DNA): TGTGCCAGCAGTTTAAACGGGGGTAATGAGCAGTTCTTC. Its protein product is CASSLNGGNEQFF.

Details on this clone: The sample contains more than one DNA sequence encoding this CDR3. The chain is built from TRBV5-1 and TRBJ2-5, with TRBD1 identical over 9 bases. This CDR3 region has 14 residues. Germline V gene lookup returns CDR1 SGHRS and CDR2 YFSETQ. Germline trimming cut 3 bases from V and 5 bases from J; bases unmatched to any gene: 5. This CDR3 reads CASSSPTGGETQYF. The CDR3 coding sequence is TGCGCCAGCAGCTCTCCGACAGGGGGGGAGACCCAGTACTTC. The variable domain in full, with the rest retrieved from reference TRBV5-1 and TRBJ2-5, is KAGVTQTPRYLIKTRGQQVTLSCSPISGHRSVSWYQQTPGQGLQFLFEYFSETQRNKGNFPGRFSGRQFSNSRSEMNVSTLELGDSALYLCASSSPTGGETQYFGPGTRLLVL.

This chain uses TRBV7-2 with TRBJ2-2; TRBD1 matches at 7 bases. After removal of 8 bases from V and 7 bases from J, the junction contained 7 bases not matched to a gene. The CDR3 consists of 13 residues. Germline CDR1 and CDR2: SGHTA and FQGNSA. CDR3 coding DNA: TGTGCCAGCGGCCCTCGACAGGGCGGGGAGCTGTTTTTT. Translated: CASGPRQGGELFF. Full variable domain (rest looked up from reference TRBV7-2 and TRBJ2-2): GAGVSQSPSNKVTEKGKDVELRCDPISGHTALYWYRQSLGQGLEFLIYFQGNSAPDKSGLPSDRFSAERTGGSVSTLTIQRTQQEDSAVYLCASGPRQGGELFFGEGSRLTVL.

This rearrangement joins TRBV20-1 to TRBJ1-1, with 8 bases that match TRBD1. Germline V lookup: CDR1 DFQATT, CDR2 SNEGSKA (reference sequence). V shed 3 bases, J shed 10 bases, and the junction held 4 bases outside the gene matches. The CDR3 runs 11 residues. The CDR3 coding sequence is TGCAGTGCTAGCAAACAGGGGGGAGCTTTCTTT. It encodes CSASKQGGAFF.

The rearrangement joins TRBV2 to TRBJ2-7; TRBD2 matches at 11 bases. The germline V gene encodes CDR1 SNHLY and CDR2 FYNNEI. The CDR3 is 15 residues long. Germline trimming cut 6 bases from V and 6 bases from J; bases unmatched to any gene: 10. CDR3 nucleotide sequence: TGTGCCAGCAGCCTTTATCTAGCGGGAGGCTCCGAGCAGTACTTC. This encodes CASSLYLAGGSEQYF.

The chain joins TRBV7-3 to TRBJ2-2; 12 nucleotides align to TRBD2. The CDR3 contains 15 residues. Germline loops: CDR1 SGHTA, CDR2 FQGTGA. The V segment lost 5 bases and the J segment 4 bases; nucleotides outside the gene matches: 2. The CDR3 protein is CASSPTSGSTGELFF. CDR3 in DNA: TGTGCCAGCAGCCCGACTAGCGGGAGCACCGGGGAGCTGTTTTTT.

CDR3 nucleotides: TGTGCCAGCAGCGTCTCGGGGAGGAGGGACACTGAAGCTTTCTTT. The encoded protein is CASSVSGRRDTEAFF. This chain connects TRBV9 to TRBJ1-1; D not certain. Looked up from germline, CDR1 is SGDLS and CDR2 is YYNGEE. CDR3 size: 15 residues. Trimming took off 2 bases at V and 3 bases at J, with 14 bases between the two ends.

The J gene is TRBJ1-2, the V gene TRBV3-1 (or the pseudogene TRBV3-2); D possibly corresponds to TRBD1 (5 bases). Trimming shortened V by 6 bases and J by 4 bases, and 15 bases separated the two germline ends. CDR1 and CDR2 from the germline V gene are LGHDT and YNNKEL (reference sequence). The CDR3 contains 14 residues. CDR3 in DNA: TGTGCCAGCAGAAACGACGGGGGTATCTATGGCTACACCTTC. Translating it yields CASRNDGGIYGYTF.

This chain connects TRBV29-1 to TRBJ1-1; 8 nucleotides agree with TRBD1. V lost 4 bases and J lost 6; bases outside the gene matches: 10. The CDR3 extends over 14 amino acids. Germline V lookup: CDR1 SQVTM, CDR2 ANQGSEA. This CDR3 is CSVAGDRGWSEAFF. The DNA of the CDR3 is TGCAGCGTTGCGGGAGACAGGGGTTGGTCTGAAGCTTTCTTT.

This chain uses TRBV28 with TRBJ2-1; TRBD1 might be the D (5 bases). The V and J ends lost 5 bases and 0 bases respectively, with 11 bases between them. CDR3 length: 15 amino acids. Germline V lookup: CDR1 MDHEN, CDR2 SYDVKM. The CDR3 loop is CASSPDMPSYNEQFF. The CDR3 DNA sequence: TGTGCCAGCAGTCCGGACATGCCCTCCTACAATGAGCAGTTCTTC.